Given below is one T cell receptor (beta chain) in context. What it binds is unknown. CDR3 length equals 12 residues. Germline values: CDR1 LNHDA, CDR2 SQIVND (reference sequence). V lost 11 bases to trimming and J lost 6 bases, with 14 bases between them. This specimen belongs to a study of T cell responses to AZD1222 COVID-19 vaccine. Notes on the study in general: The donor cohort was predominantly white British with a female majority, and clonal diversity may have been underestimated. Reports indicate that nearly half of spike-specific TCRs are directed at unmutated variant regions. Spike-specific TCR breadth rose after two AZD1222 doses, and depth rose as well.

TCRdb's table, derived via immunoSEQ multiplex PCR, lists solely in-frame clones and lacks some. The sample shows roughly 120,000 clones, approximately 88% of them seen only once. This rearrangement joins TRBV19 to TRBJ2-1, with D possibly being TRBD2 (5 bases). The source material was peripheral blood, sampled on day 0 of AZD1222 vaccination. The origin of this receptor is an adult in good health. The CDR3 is CARTGFRNEQFF. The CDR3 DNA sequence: TGTGCCCGAACGGGGTTCCGCAATGAGCAGTTCTTC. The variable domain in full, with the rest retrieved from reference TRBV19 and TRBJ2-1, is DGGITQSPKYLFRKEGQNVTLSCEQNLNHDAMYWYRQDPGQGLRLIYYSQIVNDFQKGDIAEGYSVSREKKESFPLTVTSAQKNPTAFYLCARTGFRNEQFFGPGTRLTVL.